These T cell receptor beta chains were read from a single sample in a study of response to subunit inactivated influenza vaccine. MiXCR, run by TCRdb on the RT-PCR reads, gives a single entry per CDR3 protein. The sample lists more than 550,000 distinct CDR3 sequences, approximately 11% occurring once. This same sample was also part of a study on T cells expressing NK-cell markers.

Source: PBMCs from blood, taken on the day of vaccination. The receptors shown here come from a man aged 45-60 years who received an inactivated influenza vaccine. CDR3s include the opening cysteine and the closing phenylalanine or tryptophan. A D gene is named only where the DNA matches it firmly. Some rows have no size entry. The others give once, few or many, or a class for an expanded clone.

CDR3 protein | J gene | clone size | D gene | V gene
CASSRLLGETQYF | TRBJ2-5 | many | NA | TRBV4-1
CATSDFGDRVNEQFF | TRBJ2-1 | few | NA | TRBV24-1
CASSGGTGGGGSSYNEQFF | TRBJ2-1 | few | TRBD1 | TRBV9
CASSYSIQQAIEQYF | TRBJ2-7 | NA | NA | TRBV6-2/TRBV6-3
CSVGQGRRGYTF | TRBJ1-2 | few | TRBD1 | TRBV29-1
CASSFQDIKDIQYF | TRBJ2-4 | few | NA | TRBV28
CASSQDRGPWNEQFF | TRBJ2-1 | NA | TRBD1 | TRBV14
CASSFRRHTGELFF | TRBJ2-2 | few | NA | TRBV6-2/TRBV6-3
CASSRRAGGNEQFF | TRBJ2-1 | NA | NA | TRBV12-3/TRBV12-4
CSVGGPANTGELFF | TRBJ2-2 | few | NA | TRBV29-1
CASSFGTGSNQPQHF | TRBJ1-5 | many | NA | TRBV12-3/TRBV12-4
CAWSVGQGWNEQYF | TRBJ2-7 | NA | TRBD1 | TRBV30
CASSNWDRGHEQYF | TRBJ2-7 | few | TRBD1 | TRBV12-3/TRBV12-4
CASSLRSSCEQYF | TRBJ2-7 | NA | NA | TRBV7-9
CASSLRSAGELFF | TRBJ2-2 | few | NA | TRBV7-2
CASKGYLYGYTF | TRBJ1-2 | few | NA | TRBV19
CATLTGPDLLAKNIQYF | TRBJ2-4 | NA | NA | TRBV28
CASSFEGPTDTQYF | TRBJ2-3 | few | NA | TRBV5-1
CASSFFGEGTEAFF | TRBJ1-1 | few | NA | TRBV7-9
CASSPRAYRDYEQYF | TRBJ2-7 | few | NA | TRBV28
CSARSSGGLTDTQYF | TRBJ2-3 | NA | TRBD2 | TRBV20-1
CASKPVGLAGVYEQYF | TRBJ2-7 | many | TRBD2 | TRBV28
CASSGEWETQYF | TRBJ2-5 | many | NA | TRBV12-3/TRBV12-4
CASSFHLQGSFKYF | TRBJ2-7 | few | TRBD1 | TRBV3-1
CASSRQSNTEAFF | TRBJ1-1 | NA | NA | TRBV14
CASGQGGRQPQHF | TRBJ1-5 | NA | TRBD1 | TRBV9